The 14 T cell receptor beta chains in this list originate from one sample, sequenced in a study of blood T cell repertoires in COVID-19 (dated by TCRdb to 2020 to 2021). Library generation was performed with the immunoSEQ multiplex PCR assay. Imported from immuneACCESS, the table was reduced by TCRdb to in-frame sequences with V and J called. These copies leave out some clones; in studies compared against another copy, an unresolved V gene accounts for under half, and the cause of the remainder is not known. The sample records some 89,000 clones, roughly four fifths of which are singletons. The ten biggest clones cover approximately 1.3% of the sample. Sequencing was performed on peripheral blood. Receptors were obtained from a woman at least 80 years old with acute or convalescent COVID-19.

This clone came up a few times. V gene TRBV18 combines with J gene TRBJ1-2; 7 nucleotides line up with TRBD1. J gave up 8 bases and V 2 bases, and 5 bases lay outside the gene matches. The CDR3 has 13 amino acids. Looked up from germline, CDR1 is KGHSH and CDR2 is LQKENI. The CDR3 DNA follows: TGTGCCAGCTCACCAGGGACAGCTGAAGGCTACACCTTC. Translated, it gives CASSPGTAEGYTF.

V usage is TRBV5-1 and J usage is TRBJ1-4; tentative D call: TRBD1 (6 bases). The CDR3 contains 16 residues. V was cut by 2 bases and J by 0 bases, with 11 bases left in between. CDR1 SGHRS and CDR2 YFSETQ come from the germline V gene. CDR3 region: CASSFPQGTTNEKLFF. DNA of the CDR3: TGCGCCAGCAGCTTCCCCCAGGGGACAACTAATGAAAAACTGTTTTTT.

This chain connects TRBV10-3 to TRBJ2-5; 9 nucleotides align to TRBD1. The CDR3 loop spans 16 amino acids. Germline V lookup: CDR1 ENHRY, CDR2 SYGVKD. V shed 3 bases and J 9 bases; nucleotides not matched to a gene: 14. CDR3 region: CAISDPGTGPPRAQYF. CDR3 nucleotide sequence: TGTGCCATCAGTGATCCCGGGACAGGGCCACCCCGGGCCCAGTACTTC.

The chain employs TRBV14 and TRBJ2-5, with TRBD2 identical over 8 bases. The CDR3 totals 15 residues. In germline, CDR1 is SGHDN, CDR2 FVKESK. Losses at the gene ends were 0 bases for V and 5 bases for J; bases not matched to a gene: 5. CDR3 residues: CASSQDRGGPETQYF. The CDR3 DNA reads TGTGCCAGCAGCCAAGATCGGGGGGGTCCGGAGACCCAGTACTTC.

The chain links TRBV9 to TRBJ1-6; no firm D call. Between the trimmed V and J ends, which lost 0 bases and 9 bases, there was a span of 10 bases. The CDR3 sequence is 14 residues long. Germline V CDR1 and CDR2: SGDLS, YYNGEE. CDR3 sequence reads: CASSVGGSSSPLHF. CDR3 DNA sequence: TGTGCCAGCAGCGTAGGAGGGTCCAGTTCACCCCTCCACTTT.

Comments on this clone: Other DNA sequences in the same sample also yield this CDR3. This rearrangement joins TRBV6-5 to TRBJ1-1, with a possible D match to TRBD1 (6 bases). CDR3 length equals 14 residues. Trimming took 2 bases from V and 1 from J, leaving 8 bases between them. Per germline, CDR1 MNHEY and CDR2 SVGAGI. CDR3 protein: CASSYLQGNTEAFF. Here the CDR3 DNA reads TGTGCCAGCAGTTACCTACAGGGGAACACTGAAGCTTTCTTT.

The chain links TRBV7-8 to TRBJ2-5, with TRBD2 identical over 9 bases. CDR3 length: 16 residues. CDR1 is SGHVS, CDR2 FQNEAQ, per germline. Trimming at V came to 1 base and at J to 1 base, leaving 4 bases not matched to a gene. CDR3 DNA sequence: TGTGCCAGCAGCTTAGTCGGCGGGGGGGCCCAAGAGACCCAGTACTTC. This gives the protein CASSLVGGGAQETQYF.

This clone is a singleton in its sample. V and J are TRBV5-1 and TRBJ1-2; D not resolved. Germline loops: CDR1 SGHRS, CDR2 YFSETQ. Trimming cost V 0 bases and J 6 bases, with 12 bases left between them. The CDR3 is 14 residues long. CDR3 nucleotides: TGCGCCAGCAGCTTGGTTCGGGAATCGGATGGCTACACCTTC. It specifies CASSLVRESDGYTF. The full variable domain, completed using reference TRBV5-1 and TRBJ1-2, is KAGVTQTPRYLIKTRGQQVTLSCSPISGHRSVSWYQQTPGQGLQFLFEYFSETQRNKGNFPGRFSGRQFSNSRSEMNVSTLELGDSALYLCASSLVRESDGYTFGSGTRLTVV.

The chain recombines TRBV6-6 with TRBJ2-3; TRBD2 is a possible D gene (5 bases). CDR3 length: 14 amino acids. Germline-derived CDR1 and CDR2 are MNHNY and SVGAGI (reference sequence). The V end lost 4 bases, the J end lost 3 bases, and 11 bases lay between the germline ends. As DNA, the CDR3 is TGTGCCAGCAGTTCGATTCGAGGGACAGATACGCAGTATTTT. It translates to CASSSIRGTDTQYF.

The chain employs TRBV5-1 and TRBJ1-6; D ambiguous. The CDR3 spans 16 residues. Germline loops: CDR1 SGHRS, CDR2 YFSETQ. V was cut by 4 bases and J by 7 bases, with 18 bases left in between. Here the CDR3 DNA reads TGCGCCAGCAGCCCAGGTAGAGGGCCTATCAATTCACCCCTCCACTTT. As protein: CASSPGRGPINSPLHF. Combining the CDR3 with reference TRBV5-1 and TRBJ1-6 gives the whole variable domain KAGVTQTPRYLIKTRGQQVTLSCSPISGHRSVSWYQQTPGQGLQFLFEYFSETQRNKGNFPGRFSGRQFSNSRSEMNVSTLELGDSALYLCASSPGRGPINSPLHFGNGTRLTVT.

This clone appeared a few times. The chain joins TRBV3-1 (or the pseudogene TRBV3-2) to TRBJ2-1; 9 positions agree with TRBD2. Germline trimming cut 0 bases from V and 1 base from J; bases unmatched to any gene: 4. CDR3 size: 17 residues. Germline lookup yields CDR1 LGHDT and CDR2 YNNKEL (reference sequence). CDR3 DNA: TGTGCCAGCAGCCAAGAAGTAGCGGGGGTGTCCTACAATGAGCAGTTCTTC. Translated, it gives CASSQEVAGVSYNEQFF.

The chain joins TRBV27 to TRBJ2-7, with 9 bases lining up with TRBD1. CDR1 and CDR2 from the germline V gene are MNHEY and SMNVEV (reference sequence). V was clipped by 4 bases and J by 0 bases; unmatched bases: 10. CDR3 size: 17 residues. The CDR3 region is CASSSFGGTGSSYEQYF. In DNA, the CDR3 is TGTGCCAGCAGTTCATTCGGCGGGACAGGGAGCTCCTACGAGCAGTACTTC.

The gene calls are TRBV5-1 and TRBJ1-1, with D uncertain. The V gene lost 0 bases and the J gene lost 2 bases, with 8 bases spanning the gap. Germline V gene sequence: CDR1 SGHRS, CDR2 YFSETQ. This CDR3 comprises 14 residues. DNA of the CDR3: TGCGCCAGCAGCTTGGATACGGGAAACACTGAAGCTTTCTTT. Encoded protein: CASSLDTGNTEAFF. Full variable domain (outside the CDR3, taken from reference TRBV5-1 and TRBJ1-1): KAGVTQTPRYLIKTRGQQVTLSCSPISGHRSVSWYQQTPGQGLQFLFEYFSETQRNKGNFPGRFSGRQFSNSRSEMNVSTLELGDSALYLCASSLDTGNTEAFFGQGTRLTVV.

This clone has a handful of counts. The chain carries TRBV5-1 and TRBJ1-6, with 7 bases identical to TRBD1. Germline V CDR1 and CDR2: SGHRS, YFSETQ. V shed 4 bases and J 7 bases; nucleotides not matched to a gene: 8. The CDR3 loop spans 15 amino acids. CDR3 coding DNA: TGCGCCAGCAGCCCCTCCGGGACAGACAATTCACCCCTCCACTTT. Translated, it gives CASSPSGTDNSPLHF.